The entry below describes one T cell receptor (beta chain). These data are taken from a study of response to subunit inactivated influenza vaccine. The V end lost 8 bases, the J end lost 3 bases, and 26 bases lay between the germline ends. CDR1 is LGHDT, CDR2 YNNKEL, per germline (reference sequence). This CDR3 spans 18 amino acids. MiXCR was run by TCRdb on the RT-PCR reads, yielding one entry per CDR3 protein. The table lists about 620,000 distinct CDR3 sequences, about 11% of them singletons. These sequences were also reported in another study, on T cells expressing NK-cell markers. That publication notes: Libraries used 5'RACE template switching adding universal primer site and UMIs.

This chain connects TRBV3-1 to TRBJ2-1, with TRBD2 as a possible D gene (5 bases). Sequencing used PBMCs from blood, obtained on the day of vaccination. This clonotype was obtained from a man between 45 and 60 years old who received an inactivated influenza vaccine. The CDR3 region has the DNA TGTGCCAGCTCCCAAGATCGGACTTCTCATCTTCGCTACAATGAGCAGTTCTTC. This translates into CASSQDRTSHLRYNEQFF.